The T cell receptor beta chain under discussion was sequenced for a study of blood T cell repertoires in COVID-19. V was shortened by 7 bases and J by 7 bases, with 16 bases between the two germline ends. The germline V gene encodes CDR1 GTSNPN and CDR2 SVGIG (reference sequence). The CDR3 totals 12 residues. As processed by the authors: The authors estimated nucleated cell counts from reference gene primer amplification. The method was immunoSEQ multiplex PCR; TCRdb's version includes in-frame clones alone and lacks a portion of them. V, J and clone size were drawn from that table, and D and trimming were deduced from the DNA. The sample lists about 130,000 clones, approximately 90% occurring once. Enrollment of patients from Seattle took place during active infection, with longitudinal follow-up.

The sample consisted of peripheral blood. The receptor comes from a man aged 55 to 70 with COVID-19, enrolled during active disease. The V gene is TRBV30, the J gene TRBJ1-1; tentatively, D is TRBD1 (5 bases). CDR3 residues: CALRMGGFEAFF. CDR3 coding DNA: TGTGCCTTAAGAATGGGGGGGTTTGAAGCTTTCTTT. Variable domain in full (rest from reference TRBV30 and TRBJ1-1): SQTIHQWPATLVQPVGSPLSLECTVEGTSNPNLYWYRQAAGRGLQLLFYSVGIGQISSEVPQNLSASRPQDRQFILSSKKLLLSDSGFYLCALRMGGFEAFFGQGTRLTVV.